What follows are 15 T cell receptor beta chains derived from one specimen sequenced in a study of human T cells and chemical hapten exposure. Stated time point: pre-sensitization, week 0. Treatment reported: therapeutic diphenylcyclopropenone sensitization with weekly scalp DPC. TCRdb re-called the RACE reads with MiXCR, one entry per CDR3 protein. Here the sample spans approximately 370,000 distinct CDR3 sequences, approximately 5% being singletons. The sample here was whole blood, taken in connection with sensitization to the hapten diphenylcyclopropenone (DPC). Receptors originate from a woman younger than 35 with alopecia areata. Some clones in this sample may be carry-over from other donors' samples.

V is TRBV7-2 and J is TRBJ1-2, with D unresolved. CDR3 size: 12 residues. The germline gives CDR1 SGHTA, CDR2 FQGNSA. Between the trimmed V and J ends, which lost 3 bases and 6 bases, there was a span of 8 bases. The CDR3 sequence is CASSFMEDGYTF. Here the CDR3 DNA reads TGTGCCAGCAGCTTCATGGAGGATGGCTACACCTTC. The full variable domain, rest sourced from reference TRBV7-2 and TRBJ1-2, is GAGVSQSPSNKVTEKGKDVELRCDPISGHTALYWYRQSLGQGLEFLIYFQGNSAPDKSGLPSDRFSAERTGGSVSTLTIQRTQQEDSAVYLCASSFMEDGYTFGSGTRLTVV.

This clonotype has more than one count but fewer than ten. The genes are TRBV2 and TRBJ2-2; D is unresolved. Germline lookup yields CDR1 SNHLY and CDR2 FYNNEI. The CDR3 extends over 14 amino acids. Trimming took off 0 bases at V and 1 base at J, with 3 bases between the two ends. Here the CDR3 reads CASSEAGNTGELFF. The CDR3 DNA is TGTGCCAGCAGTGAAGCCGGGAACACCGGGGAGCTGTTTTTT. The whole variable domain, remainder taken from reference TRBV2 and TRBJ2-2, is EPEVTQTPSHQVTQMGQEVILRCVPISNHLYFYWYRQILGQKVEFLVSFYNNEISEKSEIFDDQFSVERPDGSNFTLKIRSTKLEDSAMYFCASSEAGNTGELFFGEGSRLTVL.

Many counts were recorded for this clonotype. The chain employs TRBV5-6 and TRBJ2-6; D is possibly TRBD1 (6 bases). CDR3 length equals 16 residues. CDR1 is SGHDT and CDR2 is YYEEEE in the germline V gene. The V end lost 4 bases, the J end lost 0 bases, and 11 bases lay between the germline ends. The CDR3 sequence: CASSLKGGSGANVLTF. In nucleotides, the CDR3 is TGTGCCAGCAGCCTCAAAGGGGGCTCTGGGGCCAACGTCCTGACTTTC.

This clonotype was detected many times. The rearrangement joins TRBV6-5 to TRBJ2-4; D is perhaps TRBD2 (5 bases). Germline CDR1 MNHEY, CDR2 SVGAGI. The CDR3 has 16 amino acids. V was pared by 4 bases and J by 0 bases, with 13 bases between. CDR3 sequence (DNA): TGTGCCAGCAGTTCTGGGAGTGAGGCAGCCAAAAACATTCAGTACTTC. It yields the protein CASSSGSEAAKNIQYF.

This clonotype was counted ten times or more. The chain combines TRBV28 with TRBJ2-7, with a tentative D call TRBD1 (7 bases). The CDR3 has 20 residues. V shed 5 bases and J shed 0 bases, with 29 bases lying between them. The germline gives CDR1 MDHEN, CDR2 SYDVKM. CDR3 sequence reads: CASSLYWGEYRDSHSYEQYF. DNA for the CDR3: TGTGCCAGCAGTCTCTATTGGGGGGAATACCGGGACAGCCACTCCTACGAGCAGTACTTC.

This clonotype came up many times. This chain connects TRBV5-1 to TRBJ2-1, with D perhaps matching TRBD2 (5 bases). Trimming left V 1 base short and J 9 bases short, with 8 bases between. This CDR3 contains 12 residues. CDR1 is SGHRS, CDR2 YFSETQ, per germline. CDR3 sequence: CASSLRGPEQFF. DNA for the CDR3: TGCGCCAGCAGCTTGAGAGGGCCTGAGCAGTTCTTC.

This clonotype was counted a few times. For the CDR3, the DNA is TGTGCCAGCAGTCTCGGACAGCTCTACACTGAAGCTTTCTTT. Amino acids: CASSLGQLYTEAFF. The rearrangement links TRBV7-2 to TRBJ1-1; a weak D match, TRBD1 (6 bases). The germline CDR1 and CDR2 sequences are SGHTA and FQGNSA. The ends were cut back, 6 bases at V and 3 bases at J, with 14 bases in the middle. This CDR3 region has 14 residues.

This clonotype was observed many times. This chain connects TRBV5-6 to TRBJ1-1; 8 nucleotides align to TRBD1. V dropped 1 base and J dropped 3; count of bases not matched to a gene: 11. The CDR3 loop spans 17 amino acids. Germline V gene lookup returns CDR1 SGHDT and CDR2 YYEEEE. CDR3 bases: TGTGCCAGCAGCTTGTGGGGCAGGGGGCGTCGGGACACTGAAGCTTTCTTT. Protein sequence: CASSLWGRGRRDTEAFF. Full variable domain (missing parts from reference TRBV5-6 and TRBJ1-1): DAGVTQSPTHLIKTRGQQVTLRCSPKSGHDTVSWYQQALGQGPQFIFQYYEEEERQRGNFPDRFSGHQFPNYSSELNVNALLLGDSALYLCASSLWGRGRRDTEAFFGQGTRLTVV.

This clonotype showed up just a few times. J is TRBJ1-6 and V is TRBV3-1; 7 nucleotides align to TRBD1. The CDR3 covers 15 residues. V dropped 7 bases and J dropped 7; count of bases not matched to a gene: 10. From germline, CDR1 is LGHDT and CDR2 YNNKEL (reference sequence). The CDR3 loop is CASKERDRLNSPLHF. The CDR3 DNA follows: TGTGCCAGCAAGGAACGGGACAGATTGAATTCACCCCTCCACTTT.

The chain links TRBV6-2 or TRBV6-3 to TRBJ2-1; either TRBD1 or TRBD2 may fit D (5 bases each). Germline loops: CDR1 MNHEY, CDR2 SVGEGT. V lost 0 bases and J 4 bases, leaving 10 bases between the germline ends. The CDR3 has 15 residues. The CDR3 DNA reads TGTGCCAGCAGTTACTCGGGGACGGCTTACAATGAGCAGTTCTTC. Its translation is CASSYSGTAYNEQFF.

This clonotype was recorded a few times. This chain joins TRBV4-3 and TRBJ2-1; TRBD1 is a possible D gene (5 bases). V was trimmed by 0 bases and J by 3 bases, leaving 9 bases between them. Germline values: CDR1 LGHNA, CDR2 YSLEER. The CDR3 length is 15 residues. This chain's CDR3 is CASSQEGLGYNEQFF. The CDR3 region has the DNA TGCGCCAGCAGCCAAGAGGGGCTTGGCTACAATGAGCAGTTCTTC.

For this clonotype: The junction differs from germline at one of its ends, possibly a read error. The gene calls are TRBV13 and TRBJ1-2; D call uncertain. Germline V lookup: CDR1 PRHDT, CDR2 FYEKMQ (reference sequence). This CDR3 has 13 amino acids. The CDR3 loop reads CASSPNRNYSYTF. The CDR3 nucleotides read TGTGCCAGCAGCCCCAACCGGAACTATAGCTACACCTTC.

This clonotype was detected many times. The chain's CDR3 is CSVATRGGLGETQYF. CDR3 nucleotides: TGCAGCGTTGCCACCCGGGGGGGGCTCGGGGAGACCCAGTACTTC. This chain connects TRBV29-1 to TRBJ2-5; 8 bases agree with TRBD2. The germline gives CDR1 SQVTM, CDR2 ANQGSEA. CDR3 length equals 15 residues. Germline trimming cut 4 bases from V and 5 bases from J; bases unmatched to any gene: 12.

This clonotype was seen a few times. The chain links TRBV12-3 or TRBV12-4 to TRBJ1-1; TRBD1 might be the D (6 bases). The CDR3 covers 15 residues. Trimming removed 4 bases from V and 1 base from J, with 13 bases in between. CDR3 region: CASSSPTTGNTEAFF. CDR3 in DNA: TGTGCCAGCAGTTCGCCCACGACAGGGAACACTGAAGCTTTCTTT.

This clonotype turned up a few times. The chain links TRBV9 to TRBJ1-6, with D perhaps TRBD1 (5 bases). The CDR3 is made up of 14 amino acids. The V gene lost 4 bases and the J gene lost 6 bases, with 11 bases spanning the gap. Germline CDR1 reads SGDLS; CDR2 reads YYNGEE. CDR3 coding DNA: TGTGCCAGCAGCCCACTCGGGGGTAATTCACCCCTCCACTTT. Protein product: CASSPLGGNSPLHF.